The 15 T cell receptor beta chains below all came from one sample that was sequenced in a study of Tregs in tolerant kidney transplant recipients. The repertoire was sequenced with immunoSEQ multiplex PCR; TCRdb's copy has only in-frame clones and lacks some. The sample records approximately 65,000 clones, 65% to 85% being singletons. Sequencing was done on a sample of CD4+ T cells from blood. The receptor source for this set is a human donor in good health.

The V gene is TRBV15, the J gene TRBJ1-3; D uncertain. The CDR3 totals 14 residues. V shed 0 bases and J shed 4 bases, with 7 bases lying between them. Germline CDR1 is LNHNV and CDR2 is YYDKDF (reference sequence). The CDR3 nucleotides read TGTGCCACCAGCAGAGATCTAAAAGGAAACACCATATATTTT. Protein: CATSRDLKGNTIYF.

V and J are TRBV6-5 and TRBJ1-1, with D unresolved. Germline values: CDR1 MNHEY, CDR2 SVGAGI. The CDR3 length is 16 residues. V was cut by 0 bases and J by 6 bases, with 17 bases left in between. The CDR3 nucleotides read TGTGCCAGCAGTTACTCGATGGTTTCCCCGATGGCTGAAGCTTTCTTT. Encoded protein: CASSYSMVSPMAEAFF.

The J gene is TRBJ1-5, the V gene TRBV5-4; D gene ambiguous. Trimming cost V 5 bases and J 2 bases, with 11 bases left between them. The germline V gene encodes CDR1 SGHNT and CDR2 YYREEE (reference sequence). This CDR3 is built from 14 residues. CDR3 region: CASSLDMGNQPQHF. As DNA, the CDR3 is TGTGCCAGCAGTCTCGACATGGGCAATCAGCCCCAGCATTTT.

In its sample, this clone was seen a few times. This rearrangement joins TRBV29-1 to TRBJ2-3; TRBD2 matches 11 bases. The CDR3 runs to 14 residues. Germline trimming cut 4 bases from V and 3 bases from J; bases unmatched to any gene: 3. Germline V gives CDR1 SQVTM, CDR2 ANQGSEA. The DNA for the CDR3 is TGCAGCGTTGCCGGGACTAGCGGTACAGATACGCAGTATTTT. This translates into CSVAGTSGTDTQYF.

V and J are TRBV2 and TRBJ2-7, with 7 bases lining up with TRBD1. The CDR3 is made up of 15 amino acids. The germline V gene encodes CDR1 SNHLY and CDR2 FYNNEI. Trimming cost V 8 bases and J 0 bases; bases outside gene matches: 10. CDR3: CASGPTGTVSYEQYF. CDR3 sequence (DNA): TGTGCCAGCGGTCCGACCGGGACAGTCTCCTACGAGCAGTACTTC.

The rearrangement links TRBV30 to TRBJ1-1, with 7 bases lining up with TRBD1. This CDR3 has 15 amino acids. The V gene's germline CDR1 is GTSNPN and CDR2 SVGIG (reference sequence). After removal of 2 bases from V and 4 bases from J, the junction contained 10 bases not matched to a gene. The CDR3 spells CAWSPPGQYSTEAFF. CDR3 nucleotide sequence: TGTGCCTGGAGTCCACCGGGACAGTATAGCACTGAAGCTTTCTTT.

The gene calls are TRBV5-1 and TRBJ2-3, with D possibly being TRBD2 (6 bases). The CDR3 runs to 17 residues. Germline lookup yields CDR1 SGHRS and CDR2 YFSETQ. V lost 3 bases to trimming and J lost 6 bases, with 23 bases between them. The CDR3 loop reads CASSSTLGSGRVDTQYF. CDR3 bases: TGCGCCAGCAGCTCCACCTTGGGTAGCGGAAGAGTCGATACGCAGTATTTT.

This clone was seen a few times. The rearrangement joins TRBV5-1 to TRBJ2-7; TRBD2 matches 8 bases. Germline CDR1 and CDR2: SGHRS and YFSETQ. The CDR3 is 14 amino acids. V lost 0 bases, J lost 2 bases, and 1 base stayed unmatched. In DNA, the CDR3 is TGCGCCAGCAGCTTGGCGACTAGCGCCTACGAGCAGTACTTC. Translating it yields CASSLATSAYEQYF.

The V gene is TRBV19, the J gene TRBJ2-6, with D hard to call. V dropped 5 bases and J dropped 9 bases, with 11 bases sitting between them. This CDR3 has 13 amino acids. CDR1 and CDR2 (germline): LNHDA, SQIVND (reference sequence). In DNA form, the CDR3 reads TGTGCCAGTAGTGGCTGGGCGAACAACGTCCTGACTTTC. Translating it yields CASSGWANNVLTF.

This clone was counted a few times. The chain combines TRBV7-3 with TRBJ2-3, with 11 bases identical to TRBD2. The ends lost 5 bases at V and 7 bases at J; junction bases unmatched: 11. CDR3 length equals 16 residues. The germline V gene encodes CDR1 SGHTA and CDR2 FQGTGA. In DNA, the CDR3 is TGTGCCAGCAGCAAAACTAGCGGGGGCGCCTCTTATACGCAGTATTTT. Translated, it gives CASSKTSGGASYTQYF.

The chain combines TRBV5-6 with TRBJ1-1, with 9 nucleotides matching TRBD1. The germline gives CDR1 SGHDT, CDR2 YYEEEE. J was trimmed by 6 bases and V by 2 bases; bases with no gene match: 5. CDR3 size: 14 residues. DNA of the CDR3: TGTGCCAGCAGCTTTAGGGACAGGGTCCCTGAAGCTTTCTTT. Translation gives CASSFRDRVPEAFF.

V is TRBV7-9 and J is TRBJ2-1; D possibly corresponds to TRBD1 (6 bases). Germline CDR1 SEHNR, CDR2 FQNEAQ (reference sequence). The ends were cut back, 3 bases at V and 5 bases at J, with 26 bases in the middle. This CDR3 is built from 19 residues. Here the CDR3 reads CASSLGAGAAYWVNNEQFF. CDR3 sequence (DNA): TGTGCCAGCAGCTTGGGGGCAGGGGCGGCTTATTGGGTTAACAATGAGCAGTTCTTC.

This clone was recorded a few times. The CDR3 reads CASSRGEHQPQHF. In nucleotides, the CDR3 is TGTGCCAGCAGTAGAGGGGAACATCAGCCCCAGCATTTT. The chain has TRBV6-5 and TRBJ1-5; D is perhaps TRBD1 (5 bases). The CDR3 loop spans 13 amino acids. Germline CDR1 reads MNHEY; CDR2 reads SVGAGI. V shed 5 bases and J shed 5 bases, with 10 bases lying between them.

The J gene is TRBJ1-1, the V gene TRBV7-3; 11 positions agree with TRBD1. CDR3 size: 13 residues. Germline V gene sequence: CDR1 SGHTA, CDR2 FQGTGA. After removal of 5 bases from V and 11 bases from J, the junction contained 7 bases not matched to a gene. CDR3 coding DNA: TGTGCCAGCAGCCCGGACAGGGGGCGCGGGGCTTTCTTT. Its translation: CASSPDRGRGAFF.

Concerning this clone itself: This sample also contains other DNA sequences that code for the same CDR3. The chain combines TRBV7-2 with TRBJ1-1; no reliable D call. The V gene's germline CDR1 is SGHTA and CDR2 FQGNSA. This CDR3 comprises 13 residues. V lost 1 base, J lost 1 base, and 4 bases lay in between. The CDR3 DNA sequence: TGTGCCAGCAGCTTAGGACAGAACACTGAAGCTTTCTTT. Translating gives CASSLGQNTEAFF.